These T cell receptor beta chains were read from a single sample in a study of T cell responses to AZD1222 COVID-19 vaccine. TCRdb keeps only in-frame clones here, not all; method: immunoSEQ multiplex PCR. The repertoire holds 95,000 to 110,000 clones, with approximately 90% as singletons. Sequencing used peripheral blood, obtained on day 0 of AZD1222 vaccination. The receptors come from an adult in good health. Both conserved end residues are part of each CDR3. The order of the fields is J gene, D gene, clone size, V gene, CDR3 DNA, CDR3 protein. The D gene is left open where the match is weak. Clone sizes are given selectively: once, few, many, or a class where the clone is expanded.

>TRBJ1-2|NA|NA|TRBV18
TGTGCCAGCTCACCGGTCGACGTGGACGGCGGCTACACCTTC
CASSPVDVDGGYTF
>TRBJ1-2|NA|few|TRBV28
TGTGCCAGCAGATTACCACCGCCTAACTATGGCTACACCTTC
CASRLPPPNYGYTF
>TRBJ1-1|NA|many|TRBV5-1
TGCGCCAGCAGCCCTCAGGGGCAGGACACTGAAGCTTTCTTT
CASSPQGQDTEAFF
>TRBJ2-2|NA|once|TRBV24-1
TGTGCCACCGGAATTCAGGGTGCCGGGGAGCTGTTTTTT
CATGIQGAGELFF
>TRBJ1-5|NA|NA|TRBV12-2
TGTGCAAGTCGCTTTATACGGACAAGACGTGACAATCAGCCCCAGCATTTT
CASRFIRTRRDNQPQHF
>TRBJ2-7|TRBD2|NA|TRBV29-1
TGCAGCGCCCAGCGGGGAGTGACCTCCTACGAGCAGTACTTC
CSAQRGVTSYEQYF
>TRBJ1-1|TRBD1|NA|TRBV7-6
TGTGCCAGCAGCTTAGGGGCAGGGGGCTTGACTGAAGCTTTCTTT
CASSLGAGGLTEAFF
>TRBJ1-6|NA|NA|TRBV3-1/TRBV3-2
TGTGCCAGCAGCCCAGGGAGGGATAATTCACCCCTCCACTTT
CASSPGRDNSPLHF
>TRBJ1-4|NA|NA|TRBV7-9
TGTGCCAGCAGCACAGGGTTTGGTGAAAAACTGTTTTTT
CASSTGFGEKLFF
>TRBJ2-5|NA|NA|TRBV9
TGTGCCAGCAGCCCGAGAGGCTCTCAAGAGACCCAGTACTTC
CASSPRGSQETQYF
>TRBJ1-6|NA|NA|TRBV2
TGTGCCAGCATCGGGACAACTAGTTCACCCCTCCACTTT
CASIGTTSSPLHF
>TRBJ2-3|TRBD2|NA|TRBV6-2/TRBV6-3
TGTGCCAGCAGTTACCCGAAGGGGAGGGCCTCTAGAGATACGCAGTATTTT
CASSYPKGRASRDTQYF
>TRBJ1-2|NA|NA|TRBV10-3
TGTGCCATCAGTGACCCCGAAGGGACCCATTCTAACTATGGCTACACCTTC
CAISDPEGTHSNYGYTF
>TRBJ1-2|TRBD1|few|TRBV6-5
TGTGCCAGCAGAGGGACAGGGGGGGGGAATGGCTACACCTTC
CASRGTGGGNGYTF
>TRBJ1-1|NA|NA|TRBV5-6
TGTGCCAGCAGCTTGGGTAGGGGTCTAGAAGCTTTCTTT
CASSLGRGLEAFF
>TRBJ2-5|NA|NA|TRBV7-2
TGTGCCAGCAGCTTAAGGACAGCGTCCCAAGAGACCCAGTACTTC
CASSLRTASQETQYF
>TRBJ2-3|TRBD2|NA|TRBV25-1
TGTGCCAGCCAACTAGCGGGGTCCGCCGATACGCAGTATTTT
CASQLAGSADTQYF
>TRBJ1-6|NA|NA|TRBV28
TGTGCCAGCAGTCCAGGGGATTCCTATAATTCACCCCTCCACTTT
CASSPGDSYNSPLHF
>TRBJ1-5|TRBD1|NA|TRBV7-9
TGTGCCAGCAGCTCGGACAGGGCTGGCTCCTATAGCAATCAGCCCCAGCATTTT
CASSSDRAGSYSNQPQHF
>TRBJ1-2|NA|few|TRBV27
TGTGCCAGCAGTACTAGCGCAGGTTCCTATTATGGCTACACCTTC
CASSTSAGSYYGYTF
>TRBJ1-3|NA|NA|TRBV10-3
TGTGCCATCACCGGGGAATCCAACACCATATATTTT
CAITGESNTIYF
>TRBJ2-7|TRBD1|few|TRBV11-1
TGTGCCAGCACCCCTAGTGGGACAGGGATCCACGAGCAGTACTTC
CASTPSGTGIHEQYF
>TRBJ1-1|TRBD1|NA|TRBV7-2
TGTGCCAGCAGCCGCGTCGGGACAGGTCCGAACACTGAAGCTTTCTTT
CASSRVGTGPNTEAFF
>TRBJ2-7|TRBD1|few|TRBV4-2
TGTGCCAGCAGCCAAGAGGAGGGACAGGGGTCTAACGAGCAGTACTTC
CASSQEEGQGSNEQYF
>TRBJ2-3|NA|NA|TRBV7-9
TGTGCCAGCAGCTTAGATACGCAGTATTTT
CASSLDTQYF
>TRBJ2-7|TRBD1|once|TRBV30
TGTGCCTGGATCAGGGGGTCCTACGAGCAGTACTTC
CAWIRGSYEQYF
>TRBJ1-1|NA|NA|TRBV10-2
TGCGCCAGCAGTGAGGCGAGGCAGGAGGCTTTCTTT
CASSEARQEAFF
>TRBJ2-5|NA|once|TRBV12-2
TGTGCAAGTCGCTTAGTTAGGGACAGTCAAGAGACCCAGTACTTC
CASRLVRDSQETQYF
>TRBJ2-2|TRBD2|NA|TRBV7-2
TGTGCCAGCAGCTTACGACTAGCGGGGGGATACACCGGGGAGCTGTTTTTT
CASSLRLAGGYTGELFF
>TRBJ2-5|NA|NA|TRBV5-4
TGTGCCAGCAGCTTGACGTTTGGAGAGACCCAGTACTTC
CASSLTFGETQYF
>TRBJ2-1|NA|NA|TRBV7-9
TGTGCCAGCAGCAAACTAGCAGACAATGAGCAGTTCTTC
CASSKLADNEQFF
>TRBJ2-7|TRBD1|NA|TRBV7-9
TGTGCCAGCAGCTTATTTAGTTTGGGACAGGGGGCCCACGAGCAGTACTTC
CASSLFSLGQGAHEQYF
>TRBJ2-7|NA|NA|TRBV5-4
TGTGCCAGCAGCACCGGGGGGCGGTACGAGCAGTACTTC
CASSTGGRYEQYF
>TRBJ2-1|NA|once|TRBV29-1
TGCAGCGTTCAGACCTACAATGAGCAGTTCTTC
CSVQTYNEQFF
>TRBJ2-3|NA|NA|TRBV5-6
TGTGCCAGCAGCCTAACACCCCGCACAGATACGCAGTATTTT
CASSLTPRTDTQYF
>TRBJ2-7|NA|NA|TRBV7-2
TGTGCCAGCAGCTTAGACAGATTATACTACGAGCAGTACTTC
CASSLDRLYYEQYF
>TRBJ2-7|NA|NA|TRBV5-1
TGCGCCAGCAGCTCCGAGGGGGGGGGTCTTTCCTACGAGCAGTACTTC
CASSSEGGGLSYEQYF
>TRBJ1-2|TRBD1|NA|TRBV5-1
TGCGCCAGCAGCCCATCAACGACAGGGGGGACCTATGGCTACACCTTC
CASSPSTTGGTYGYTF
>TRBJ1-1|TRBD1|NA|TRBV7-2
TGTGCCAGCAGCTTAGCGGTCCGGGACAGCCTTGAAGCTTTCTTT
CASSLAVRDSLEAFF
>TRBJ1-2|NA|NA|TRBV6-5
TGTGCCAGCAGGACTACAGCTAACTATGGCTACACCTTC
CASRTTANYGYTF
>TRBJ1-1|NA|NA|TRBV6-6
TGTGCCAGCAGTTACGACGGACAAATGAACACTGAAGCTTTCTTT
CASSYDGQMNTEAFF
>TRBJ2-3|NA|NA|TRBV7-9
TGTGCCAGCAGCTTAACGAGGGATTCCCCCACAGATACGCAGTATTTT
CASSLTRDSPTDTQYF
>TRBJ1-6|NA|NA|TRBV6-2/TRBV6-3
TGTGCCAGCAGTTATTCCTCGACGGCGGGACTTTCACCCCTCCACTTT
CASSYSSTAGLSPLHF
>TRBJ1-2|NA|NA|TRBV27
TGTGCCAGCAGTTCCTTAAGAGGGGGCTACACCTTC
CASSSLRGGYTF
>TRBJ1-2|NA|NA|TRBV19
TGTGCCAGTACCTGGGACGGCCTTTCTGGCTACACCTTC
CASTWDGLSGYTF
>TRBJ1-2|NA|NA|TRBV6-5
TGTGCCAGCAGTTACTCCCGCTCCTATGGCTACACCTTC
CASSYSRSYGYTF